This T cell receptor (beta chain) comes out of a study of T cell clones after liver transplantation. The study's findings and limits: These preliminary findings come from unstandardized post-transplant sampling times.

J lost 5 bases, V lost 9 bases, and 9 bases had no gene match. Germline V gene data show CDR1 as MNHNY and CDR2 as SVGAGI (reference sequence). This CDR3 spans 14 amino acids. The table came from immunoSEQ multiplex PCR; TCRdb's copy has only in-frame clones and leaves some out. Seen here are tens of thousands of clones, 90% observed once, and the top ten hold roughly 3%. Remarks on this clone: What it recognizes is unknown.

This clonotype was sampled from a human donor who received a liver transplant. The rearrangement uses TRBV6-6 and TRBJ2-5; 10 positions match TRBD1. The sample was CD4+ T cells from blood, taken before liver transplant. CDR3 protein: CASGPGTGEETQYF. CDR3 bases: TGTGCCAGTGGTCCCGGGACAGGGGAGGAGACCCAGTACTTC.